The clone carrying this T cell receptor (beta chain) was detected only once. What it binds is not known. Sequencing used immunoSEQ multiplex PCR; TCRdb keeps in-frame clones, though not all of them. The data show 100,000 to 120,000 clones, roughly 90% seen once. This sample stems from a study of T cell responses to AZD1222 COVID-19 vaccine. For the study at large: Recipients boosted at about 4 weeks or about 12 weeks are pooled.

Looked up from germline, CDR1 is MNHEY and CDR2 is SVGAGI. V gave up 6 bases and J gave up 1 base; unmatched junction bases: 6. CDR3 length: 15 residues. General observations from the study: Repertoire sampling was restricted to post-peak T cell response timepoints.

The genes are TRBV6-5 and TRBJ2-7, with TRBD2 matching over 10 bases. This receptor was identified in an adult in good health. Material: peripheral blood, obtained on day 0 of AZD1222 vaccination. CDR3 sequence: CASRSGTSVSYEQYF. The CDR3 bases are TGTGCCAGCAGATCCGGGACTAGCGTTTCCTACGAGCAGTACTTC.